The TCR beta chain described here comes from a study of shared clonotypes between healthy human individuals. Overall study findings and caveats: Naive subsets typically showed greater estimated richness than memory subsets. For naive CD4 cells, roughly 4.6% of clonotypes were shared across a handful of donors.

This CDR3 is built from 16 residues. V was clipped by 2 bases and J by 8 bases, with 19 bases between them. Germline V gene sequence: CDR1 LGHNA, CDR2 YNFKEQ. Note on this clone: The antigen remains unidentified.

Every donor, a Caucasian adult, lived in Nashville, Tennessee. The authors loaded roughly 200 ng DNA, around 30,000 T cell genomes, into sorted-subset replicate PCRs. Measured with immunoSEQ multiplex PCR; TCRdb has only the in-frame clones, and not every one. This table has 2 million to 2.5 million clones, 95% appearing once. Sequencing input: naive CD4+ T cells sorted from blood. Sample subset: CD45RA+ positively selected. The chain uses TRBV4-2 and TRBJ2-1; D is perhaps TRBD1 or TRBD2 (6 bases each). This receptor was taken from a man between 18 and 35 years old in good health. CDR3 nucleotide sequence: TGTGCCAGCAGCCAACCGTTCGGGGGCCCTCCTGATGAGCAGTTCTTC. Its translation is CASSQPFGGPPDEQFF.